These 10 T cell receptor beta chains came from one sample sequenced in a study of T cell repertoires in cytomegalovirus infection (dated by TCRdb to between 2019 and 2020). Sequenced using an Illumina HiSeq 1500. Starting from the raw public reads, TCRdb applied fastp trimming at Q25, assembled clones with MiXCR and retained in-frame beta chains. CDR3 protein duplicates are merged, each entry listing the most common genes and DNA. This sample gives 300,000 to 400,000 distinct CDR3 sequences in total; more than 9% of them show up just once. Around 4% of the sample is in the top ten clones. The sequenced sample consisted of PBMCs. The receptors were gathered from a human donor in good health (CMV status not recorded). Some clones in this sample may be carry-over from other donors' samples.

This clonotype came up many times. The gene calls are TRBV7-2 and TRBJ2-1, with TRBD2 identical over 14 bases. The CDR3 has 17 residues. Germline CDR1 and CDR2: SGHTA and FQGNSA. The J segment lost 1 base and the V segment lost 5 bases, leaving 4 bases of the junction unmatched. The CDR3 nucleotides read TGTGCCAGCAGCACGAGACTAGCGGGAGGGTCCTACAATGAGCAGTTCTTC. Its protein product is CASSTRLAGGSYNEQFF.

This clonotype was observed a handful of times. The chain links TRBV11-2 to TRBJ2-2; 12 nucleotides match TRBD2. The CDR3 is 17 amino acids. Germline lookup yields CDR1 SGHAT and CDR2 FQNNGV. Trimming took 5 bases from V and 1 from J; bases not matched to a gene: 5. The CDR3 loop is CASSPGLAGLNTGELFF. Written as DNA, the CDR3 is TGTGCCAGCAGCCCGGGACTAGCGGGCCTGAACACCGGGGAGCTGTTTTTT.

V and J are TRBV19 and TRBJ2-5; tentative D call: TRBD1 (6 bases). Germline assignment: CDR1 LNHDA and CDR2 SQIVND (reference sequence). This CDR3 spans 15 amino acids. V dropped 6 bases and J dropped 5 bases, with 19 bases sitting between them. The CDR3 region is CASRDRRAPGETQYF. The CDR3 DNA sequence: TGTGCCAGTAGGGACAGACGGGCCCCCGGGGAGACCCAGTACTTC.

The chain uses TRBV28 and TRBJ2-1; 15 nucleotides match TRBD2. V shed 5 bases, J shed 9 bases, and the junction held 11 bases outside the gene matches. Germline values: CDR1 MDHEN, CDR2 SYDVKM. CDR3 size: 17 residues. CDR3 residues: CASSPLPGLAGGGEQFF. CDR3 DNA: TGTGCCAGCAGTCCGCTCCCGGGACTAGCGGGAGGAGGTGAGCAGTTCTTC.

This clonotype came up many times. The rearrangement uses TRBV12-3 or TRBV12-4 and TRBJ1-2; D is perhaps TRBD1 (5 bases). CDR3 length equals 12 residues. V lost 6 bases to trimming and J lost 4 bases, with 9 bases between them. CDR3 region: CASRGPSYGYTF. DNA for the CDR3: TGTGCCAGCAGGGGGCCCTCCTATGGCTACACCTTC.

The chain links TRBV12-3 or TRBV12-4 to TRBJ2-5; D is undetermined. The germline V and J ends were trimmed by 3 bases and 4 bases, with 9 bases remaining between them. This CDR3 region has 13 residues. The CDR3: CASSLGELETQYF. CDR3 in DNA: TGTGCCAGCAGTTTGGGTGAATTAGAGACCCAGTACTTC.

This clonotype turned up a few times. The V gene is TRBV20-1, the J gene TRBJ2-5; 11 nucleotides line up with TRBD2. V lost 6 bases and J lost 0; bases outside the gene matches: 6. CDR3 length: 15 residues. CDR1 is DFQATT and CDR2 is SNEGSKA in the germline V gene (reference sequence). Written as DNA, the CDR3 is TGCAGTGCCCACGCTAGCGGGAGGTACCAAGAGACCCAGTACTTC. This codes for CSAHASGRYQETQYF.

This clonotype has a handful of counts. The chain joins TRBV7-9 to TRBJ2-7, with 16 positions matching TRBD2. With 9 bases clipped from V and 0 bases from J, the junction kept 11 bases outside the gene matches. The CDR3 contains 18 residues. Germline V CDR1 and CDR2: SEHNR, FQNEAQ (reference sequence). For the CDR3, the DNA is TGTGCCAGTACACCGGGACTAGCGGGAGGGGGGGTCTCCTACGAGCAGTACTTC. This codes for CASTPGLAGGGVSYEQYF.

This clonotype appeared many times. J is TRBJ2-5 and V is TRBV12-3 or TRBV12-4; D unresolved. This CDR3 spans 13 amino acids. V was shortened by 6 bases and J by 2 bases, with 10 bases between the two germline ends. DNA of the CDR3: TGTGCCAGCAGGCGTGTCCGGCAAGAGACCCAGTACTTC. This codes for CASRRVRQETQYF.

This clonotype was observed at least ten times. The rearrangement joins TRBV6-2 or TRBV6-3 to TRBJ2-5, with D hard to call. Germline V CDR1 and CDR2: MNHEY, SVGEGT. V was cut by 4 bases and J by 2 bases, with 5 bases left in between. The CDR3 totals 12 residues. The CDR3 bases are TGTGCCAGCAGTTCCAGTCAAGAGACCCAGTACTTC. Protein product: CASSSSQETQYF.